The source of this T cell receptor (beta chain) is a study of T cells in Graves' hyperthyroidism and ophthalmopathy. General observations from the study: Expanded thyroid clonotypes (above 0.001) were mostly also found in blood.

CDR1 SGHAT and CDR2 FQNNGV come from the germline V gene. The CDR3 covers 17 residues. V shed 4 bases, J shed 2 bases, and the junction held 9 bases outside the gene matches. Patients counted as stable if ophthalmopathy did not develop within 18 months. Template material for amplifying TCR beta CDR3 regions consisted of RNA transcripts. The HTBI primer set served for first-round RT-PCR of the TCR CDR3. In TCRdb, the multiplex PCR reads were re-called with MiXCR into one record per CDR3 protein. The table has under 350,000 distinct CDR3 sequences, around a fifth seen once; the top ten hold roughly 52%. Remarks on this clonotype: As yet, its antigen is unknown.

Sequenced: blood. The chain carries TRBV11-2 and TRBJ2-1; 9 bases map to TRBD2. This receptor was obtained from a woman in her 50s with Graves' hyperthyroidism. The CDR3 DNA reads as TGTGCCAGCAGCTGGGGACCGGGACTAGCCCCCTACAATGAGCAGTTCTTC. Its translation: CASSWGPGLAPYNEQFF.